This T cell receptor (beta chain) was identified in a study of blood T cell repertoires in COVID-19. CDR1 is SGHTS and CDR2 is YDEGEE in the germline V gene. V was trimmed by 0 bases and J by 2 bases, leaving 9 bases between them. This CDR3 has 14 amino acids. Measured with immunoSEQ multiplex PCR; TCRdb has only the in-frame clones, and not every one. The repertoire holds a few hundred thousand clones, about 83% seen once, with 0.95% to 1.5% in the top ten. The clonotype comes from a woman aged 45-65 years with acute or convalescent COVID-19. The rearrangement links TRBV5-8 to TRBJ2-7; a possible D gene is TRBD2 (5 bases). The sequenced sample consisted of peripheral blood. The DNA for the CDR3 is TGTGCCAGCAGCTTGGGCGACGGGACCTACGAGCAGTACTTC. Translating it yields CASSLGDGTYEQYF.